This T cell receptor beta chain emerged from a study of OX40 agonist ivuxolimab in advanced cancers. The wider study: The dose-escalation cohort was around 83% male, with a mean age of about 60 years, ranging about 23 to 80.

The V end lost 4 bases, the J end lost 10 bases, and 13 bases lay between the germline ends. This CDR3 has 11 amino acids. Germline-derived CDR1 and CDR2 are SQVTM and ANQGSEA. Here immunoSEQ multiplex PCR was the method, and the copy in TCRdb shows in-frame clones only, minus some. The sample lists about 3,400 clones; around 78% were seen once. V and J are TRBV29-1 and TRBJ1-1, with D unclear. The source was CD4+ or CD8+ T cells sorted from blood, collected in a trial of the OX40 agonist ivuxolimab. The TCR comes from an adult with an advanced solid tumor such as melanoma, head and neck, liver or kidney cancer. The chain's CDR3 is CSVGRARGAFF. CDR3 in DNA: TGCAGCGTTGGACGGGCCCGGGGAGCTTTCTTT. Full variable domain (missing parts from reference TRBV29-1 and TRBJ1-1): SAVISQKPSRDICQRGTSLTIQCQVDSQVTMMFWYRQQPGQSLTLIATANQGSEATYESGFVIDKFPISRPNLTFSTLTVSNMSPEDSSIYLCSVGRARGAFFGQGTRLTVV.